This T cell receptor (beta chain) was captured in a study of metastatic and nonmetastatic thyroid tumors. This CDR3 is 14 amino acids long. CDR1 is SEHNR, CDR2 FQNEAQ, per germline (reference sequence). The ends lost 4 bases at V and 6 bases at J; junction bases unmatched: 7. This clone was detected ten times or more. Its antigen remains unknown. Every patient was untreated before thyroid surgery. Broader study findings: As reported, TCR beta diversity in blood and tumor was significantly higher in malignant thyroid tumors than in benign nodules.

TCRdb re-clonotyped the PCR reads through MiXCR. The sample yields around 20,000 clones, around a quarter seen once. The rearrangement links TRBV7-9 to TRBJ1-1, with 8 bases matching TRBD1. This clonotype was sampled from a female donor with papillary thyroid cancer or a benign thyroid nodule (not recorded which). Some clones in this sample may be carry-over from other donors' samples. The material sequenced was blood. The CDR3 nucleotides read TGTGCCAGCAGCTCGATTAAGACAGGGGCTGAAGCTTTCTTT. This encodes CASSSIKTGAEAFF.